The entry below gives a single TCR beta chain sequence along with its context. These data come from a study of T cell changes during pregnancy in multiple sclerosis. The germline gives CDR1 SGHAT, CDR2 FQNNGV. This CDR3 comprises 12 residues. Trimming took off 3 bases at V and 4 bases at J, with 7 bases between the two ends. This table comes from immunoSEQ multiplex PCR, and its TCRdb copy is limited to in-frame clones, with some not included. The sample has roughly 35,000 clones, approximately 85% seen once. This clonotype originated in a female donor with multiple sclerosis, enrolled in a pregnancy study. The material was CD4+ T cells from peripheral blood mononuclear cells, obtained before pregnancy. The rearrangement uses TRBV11-2 and TRBJ2-7; D is possibly TRBD1 (6 bases). In DNA form, the CDR3 reads TGTGCCAGCAGCTTTCAGGGGTACGAGCAGTACTTC. Translation: CASSFQGYEQYF.